A single sample gave rise to the 29 T cell receptor delta chains below, sequenced in a study of γδ T cells in repeated Plasmodium falciparum infection. Gammadelta T cells were flow-sorted from PBMC into Vgamma9/Vdelta2+ and Vdelta2-negative populations for bulk analysis. TCRdb reran clone calling via CATT on the multiplex PCR reads. The sample consists of roughly 48,000 delta-chain clones, about 1.5% of them appearing once. The material sequenced was gamma-delta T cells from blood. Source of these receptors: a pool of human donors (malaria-infected and uninfected, not separated).

In the case of this clone: TCRdb's entry gives the protein of a much larger clone, which mismatches this DNA's translation at residue 10, likely from a read error; the protein reported here is translated from the DNA. The chain has TRDV2 and TRDJ1, with 10 bases that match TRDD3. TCRdb leaves out the J gene; it was filled in here by matching the DNA to germline. Trimming took 7 bases from V and 4 from J; bases not matched to a gene: 14. The CDR3 is 16 amino acids. CDR1 and CDR2 from the germline V gene are GEAIGNYY and EKD. The CDR3, as DNA: TGTGCCTGGGGATTCTCGTACTGGGGGATGCTCGATAAACTCATCTTT. It is translated as CAWGFSYWGMLDKLIF.

A word on this clone: This clone may be a read error of a much larger clone one base away. J is TRDJ1 and V is TRDV1, with 11 nucleotides matching TRDD3. Germline matching of the DNA provided the J gene here, since TCRdb leaves it blank. This CDR3 has 22 amino acids. The V gene's germline CDR1 is TSWWSYY and CDR2 QGS. The CDR3 here is CALGATLRVLGDKGSPVDRLIF. In DNA form, the CDR3 reads TGTGCTCTTGGGGCTACGCTAAGGGTACTGGGGGATAAAGGCTCCCCTGTCGATAGACTCATCTTT.

This clone was seen a few times. The translation of this DNA and the TCRdb protein of a much larger clone differ at residue 13, probably owing to a read error; the protein shown here is translated from the DNA. The rearrangement uses TRDV1 and TRDJ1, with 7 positions matching TRDD3. No J gene was available from TCRdb, and it was assigned here by a germline match of the DNA. The CDR3 runs 17 residues. CDR1 TSWWSYY and CDR2 QGS come from the germline V gene. CDR3 sequence (DNA): TGTGCTCTTGGGGCTCTCCCCTGGGGGTCGTACACCGGTAAACTCATCTTT. This codes for CALGALPWGSYTGKLIF.

Many counts were recorded for this clone. This chain links TRDV3 with TRDJ1, with TRDD3 identical over 12 bases. Per germline, CDR1 TVYSNPD and CDR2 GDNSRS (reference sequence). Unmatched junction bases numbered 15, after V lost 1 base and J lost 9 bases. CDR3 length: 16 residues. CDR3 DNA: TGTGCCTTTAAGCCCTACACTGGGGGATACAATGACGAACTCATCTTT. Residues: CAFKPYTGGYNDELIF.

In this sample, this clone turned up a few times. The protein TCRdb gives is from a much larger clone and does not agree with this DNA's translation at residue 8, likely a read error; the protein shown here comes from the DNA. The rearrangement links TRDV1 to TRDJ3; 12 positions agree with TRDD3. As TCRdb names no J gene, one was assigned here on the basis of a DNA match to germline. This CDR3 is built from 24 residues. Germline CDR1 and CDR2: TSWWSYY and QGS. After removal of 2 bases from V and 0 bases from J, the junction contained 17 bases not matched to a gene. Written as DNA, the CDR3 is TGTGCTCTTGGGGAAAGGCCCTTCCTTCCAACTGGGGGATACTTCTCCTGGGACACCCGACAGATGTTTTTC. This sequence encodes CALGERPFLPTGGYFSWDTRQMFF.

This clone turned up a few times. One base separates it from a far larger clone, so it is likely a read error. This sample also contains other DNA sequences that code for the same CDR3. The chain combines TRDV1 with TRDJ3; TRDD3 aligns across 10 bases. In the absence of a J gene in TCRdb, the DNA was matched to germline to assign it here. Germline V gene sequence: CDR1 TSWWSYY, CDR2 QGS. This CDR3 is 26 amino acids long. J was trimmed by 0 bases and V by 3 bases; bases with no gene match: 26. CDR3 amino acids: CALGERSGPTAWGIRPSSWDTRQMFF. The CDR3, as DNA: TGTGCTCTTGGGGAGCGGTCCGGGCCTACGGCCTGGGGGATAAGGCCGAGCTCCTGGGACACCCGACAGATGTTTTTC.

The chain links TRDV1 to TRDJ1; 10 nucleotides align to TRDD3. Germline V gene data show CDR1 as TSWWSYY and CDR2 as QGS. The CDR3 is 20 residues long. V shed 3 bases, J shed 2 bases, and the junction held 18 bases outside the gene matches. CDR3 residues: CALGDRLPFTVLGDTDKLIF. The DNA for the CDR3 is TGTGCTCTTGGGGACAGACTCCCCTTTACCGTACTGGGGGATACCGATAAACTCATCTTT.

This clone was seen many times. A far larger clone is only one base removed, so a read error is likely. Distinct nucleotide sequences in the sample also encode this CDR3. The chain's CDR3 is CALGEPTVGDDTDKLIF. Here the CDR3 DNA reads TGTGCTCTTGGGGAGCCCACGGTGGGGGATGACACCGATAAACTCATCTTT. V and J are TRDV1 and TRDJ1, with 8 positions matching TRDD3. The CDR3 loop spans 17 amino acids. Trimming removed 3 bases from V and 0 bases from J; junction bases left unmatched: 9. Per the germline V gene, CDR1 is TSWWSYY and CDR2 is QGS.

This clone has only a few counts. This probably arose from a read error, given a far larger clone one base away. Other DNA sequences in the same sample also yield this CDR3. The gene calls are TRDV1 and TRDJ1; tentatively, D is TRDD3 (6 bases). Germline V CDR1 and CDR2: TSWWSYY, QGS. This CDR3 spans 18 amino acids. CDR3 in amino acids: CALGGLMPEYPYTDKLIF. DNA for the CDR3: TGCGCTCTTGGGGGCCTTATGCCAGAATACCCCTACACCGATAAACTCATCTTT.

As for this clone: TCRdb's listed protein matches a much larger clone and diverges from this DNA's translation at residue 17, likely through a read error; the protein shown comes from the DNA. The V call is TRDV1, the J call TRDJ1; TRDD3 aligns across 12 bases. TCRdb is silent on the J gene; assignment here came from matching the DNA to germline. Losses at the gene ends were 0 bases for V and 0 bases for J; bases not matched to a gene: 20. Germline CDR1 is TSWWSYY and CDR2 is QGS. The CDR3 totals 23 residues. CDR3 nucleotide sequence: TGTGCTCTTGGGGAACTGGGGCCTTCCTACGACTGGGGGATACAAGGGGACACCGATAAACTCATCTTT. Translation gives CALGELGPSYDWGIQGDTDKLIF.

At least ten counts were recorded for this clone. This chain connects TRDV2 to TRDJ1; D unresolved. Assignment of the J gene here rests on matching the DNA to germline, because TCRdb gives none. This CDR3 is built from 17 residues. V gave up 1 base and J gave up 0 bases, with 17 bases separating them. The germline CDR1 and CDR2 sequences are GEAIGNYY and EKD. CDR3 residues: CACDTLLPLTYTDKLIF. Here the CDR3 DNA reads TGTGCCTGTGACACACTTCTCCCCCTTACGTACACCGATAAACTCATCTTT.

Comment on this clone: TCRdb's listed protein matches a much larger clone and diverges from this DNA's translation at residue 7, likely through a read error; the protein shown comes from the DNA. The V call is TRDV1, the J call TRDJ1; TRDD3 matches 11 bases. The J gene was not available in TCRdb and was assigned here by matching the DNA to germline segments. The germline V gene encodes CDR1 TSWWSYY and CDR2 QGS. The CDR3 covers 23 residues. J gave up 2 bases and V 2 bases, and 25 bases lay outside the gene matches. CDR3 bases: TGTGCTCTTGGGGAATCGGCGGTCGCCTTCCTAGGGTACTGGGGGATAAGTACCGATAAACTCATCTTT. This codes for CALGESAVAFLGYWGISTDKLIF.

In regard to this clone: For this DNA, TCRdb reports the protein of a much larger clone, which diverges at residue 11, most likely from a read error; the protein presented here is translated directly from the DNA. The chain combines TRDV1 with TRDJ1; TRDD2 is a possible D gene (6 bases). The J gene, absent from TCRdb, was called here by matching the DNA to germline. This CDR3 is built from 25 residues. V lost 2 bases and J 1 base, leaving 41 bases between the germline ends. Germline V lookup: CDR1 TSWWSYY, CDR2 QGS. CDR3 coding DNA: TGTGCTCTTGGGGAAAGTACTGAACAGGCTGCGTCCTACCCTCACTGGTATATGGGCACCGATAAACTCATCTTT. Its translation: CALGESTEQAASYPHWYMGTDKLIF.

Points on this clone: Translating this DNA gives a protein that differs at residues 4 and 8 from the TCRdb one, which belongs to a much larger clone; a read error is likely, and the protein shown is this translation. The CDR3 is CALVDISWGFLTDKLIF. The CDR3 nucleotides are TGTGCTCTTGTGGACATCTCTTGGGGATTCCTCACCGATAAACTCATCTTT. The gene calls are TRDV1 and TRDJ1; possibly TRDD3 for D (6 bases). Germline CDR1 reads TSWWSYY; CDR2 reads QGS. This CDR3 contains 17 residues. Trimming removed 7 bases at V and 1 base at J, with 22 bases between.

For this clone: A read error likely explains why the TCRdb protein, taken from a much larger clone, differs from this DNA's translation at residue 15; the protein shown is translated from the DNA. There is no J gene call, but TRDV1 is given as the V gene; TRDD3 reflects the table's D call only, with no check against the DNA. CDR3 length: 17 residues. Germline CDR1 and CDR2: TSWWSYY and QGS. In nucleotides, the CDR3 is TGTGCTCTTGGGGAACCCTTCCTCTACACTGGCACCGATAAACCCATCTTT. Translated, it gives CALGEPFLYTGTDKPIF.

This clone was seen ten or more times. This clone may be a read error of a much larger clone one base away. J is TRDJ1 and V is TRDV2, with 8 bases aligning to TRDD3. Germline assignment: CDR1 GEAIGNYY and CDR2 EKD. This CDR3 spans 17 amino acids. The CDR3: CACYTVSGIRNTDKLIF. CDR3 sequence (DNA): TGTGCCTGTTACACCGTCTCCGGGATACGAAACACCGATAAACTCATCTTT.

Turning to this clone: The protein TCRdb gives is from a much larger clone and does not agree with this DNA's translation at residue 15, likely a read error; the protein shown here comes from the DNA. The chain joins TRDV1 to TRDJ1; TRDD3 aligns across 7 bases. Here the J gene was assigned by germline matching of the DNA, as TCRdb has none. The CDR3 covers 19 residues. With 0 bases clipped from V and 7 bases from J, the junction kept 20 bases outside the gene matches. Germline V lookup: CDR1 TSWWSYY, CDR2 QGS. CDR3 DNA: TGTGCTCTTGGGGAACTATTCCCCCGGGCTTCACCTTGGGGGAGTAAACTCATCTTT. Protein: CALGELFPRASPWGSKLIF.

This clone was found many times. TCRdb records a much larger clone's protein for this DNA, with a difference at residue 17 that likely arises from a read error; the protein given is the translation of the DNA. The chain employs TRDV1 and TRDJ1, with 11 bases that match TRDD3. CDR3 length equals 21 residues. Germline CDR1 is TSWWSYY and CDR2 is QGS. V lost 5 bases and J lost 7; bases outside the gene matches: 27. CDR3 sequence: CALGPTWERDVYWGIKSKLIF. CDR3 in DNA: TGTGCTCTTGGGCCCACCTGGGAACGGGACGTATACTGGGGGATAAAAAGTAAACTCATCTTT.

This clone was picked up many times. The protein that TCRdb holds for this DNA derives from a much larger clone and differs from the translated DNA at residue 4, which likely indicates a read error; the protein shown here is translated from the DNA. This chain links TRDV1 with TRDJ1; 7 bases are a match to TRDD3. Per the germline V gene, CDR1 is TSWWSYY and CDR2 is QGS. This CDR3 is built from 14 residues. CDR3 sequence (DNA): TGTGCTCTTGTGGAACGGATCTGGGGGGCTAAACTCATCTTT. This codes for CALVERIWGAKLIF.

This clone has just a few counts. With a far larger clone one base away, a read error is the likely cause. Other DNA sequences in this specimen translate into the identical CDR3. The chain has TRDV2 and TRDJ1; 7 bases fit TRDD3. The trim removed 4 bases at V and 5 bases at J, leaving 15 bases unmatched. The CDR3 runs 16 residues. Germline CDR1 reads GEAIGNYY; CDR2 reads EKD. The CDR3 spells CACEPAAKWGRDKLIF. CDR3 DNA sequence: TGTGCCTGTGAACCTGCGGCCAAATGGGGGAGGGATAAACTCATCTTT.

This clone appeared a few times. For this DNA, TCRdb reports the protein of a much larger clone, which diverges at residue 15, most likely from a read error; the protein presented here is translated directly from the DNA. The V segment is TRDV1, and no J call was made; TRDD3, the table's D call, was not compared with the DNA. The CDR3 runs 16 residues. The germline V gene has CDR1 TSWWSYY and CDR2 QGS. Written as DNA, the CDR3 is TGTGCTCTTACATTCCCGTACTGGGGGATCTCAGATAAACTCACCTTT. Amino acids: CALTFPYWGISDKLTF.

This clone was seen at least ten times. TCRdb has a much larger clone's protein, which differs at residue 13 from the translation of this DNA, likely because of a read error; what is shown is the protein translated from the DNA. The chain uses TRDV2 and TRDJ1; 9 bases map to TRDD3. TCRdb leaves out the J gene; it was filled in here by matching the DNA to germline. Per the germline V gene, CDR1 is GEAIGNYY and CDR2 is EKD. The CDR3 spans 18 residues. Trimming removed 3 bases from V and 8 bases from J; junction bases left unmatched: 21. The CDR3 here is CACDPLGDSRNPAPKLIF. DNA of the CDR3: TGTGCCTGTGACCCTCTGGGGGATTCCCGTAACCCGGCCCCCAAACTCATCTTT.

To note about this clone: The protein given by TCRdb reflects a much larger clone and differs at residue 13 from this DNA's translation, likely from a read error; the protein shown is the DNA's translation. The rearrangement links TRDV1 to TRDJ1; 11 bases map to TRDD3. TCRdb carries no J gene annotation; the J gene was assigned here by matching the DNA with germline. The CDR3 extends over 25 amino acids. V lost 2 bases to trimming and J lost 3 bases; unmatched junction nucleotides: 32. Germline values: CDR1 TSWWSYY, CDR2 QGS. CDR3: CALGEVPKRSPRTMGDTRPSDKLIF. The CDR3 bases are TGTGCTCTTGGGGAAGTGCCTAAACGGAGTCCCCGGACCATGGGGGATACGCGTCCATCCGATAAACTCATCTTT.

For this clone: TCRdb shows a much larger clone's protein in place of this DNA's translation, and the two differ at residue 12, likely through a read error; the protein shown is translated from the DNA. The chain recombines TRDV1 with TRDJ1; 11 bases are shared with TRDD3. Assignment of the J gene here rests on matching the DNA to germline, because TCRdb gives none. Germline trimming cut 9 bases from V and 0 bases from J; bases unmatched to any gene: 24. The germline gives CDR1 TSWWSYY, CDR2 QGS. The CDR3 contains 21 residues. The chain's CDR3 is CALRRLIWGIQRGQYTDKLIF. The DNA for the CDR3 is TGTGCTCTCCGCCGTCTAATCTGGGGGATACAGAGAGGCCAGTACACCGATAAACTCATCTTT.

As to this clone: A far larger clone is a single base away, which makes a read error likely. This CDR3 is also generated by other DNA sequences in the sample. This rearrangement joins TRDV1 to TRDJ1; 7 positions match TRDD3. As TCRdb names no J gene, one was assigned here on the basis of a DNA match to germline. The V segment lost 7 bases and the J segment 1 base; nucleotides outside the gene matches: 12. Per germline, CDR1 TSWWSYY and CDR2 QGS. The CDR3 loop spans 16 amino acids. CDR3 sequence reads: CALVVTGAGSTDKLIF. The CDR3 DNA follows: TGTGCTCTTGTAGTGACTGGGGCCGGGAGCACCGATAAACTCATCTTT.

This clone was observed at least ten times. The chain is built from TRDV1 and TRDJ1, with TRDD3 identical over 9 bases. This CDR3 has 25 residues. Trimming cost V 0 bases and J 0 bases; bases outside gene matches: 29. Germline CDR1 reads TSWWSYY; CDR2 reads QGS. This CDR3 reads CALGELGPTCGTGGPSGGDTDKLIF. CDR3 nucleotides: TGTGCTCTTGGGGAACTAGGCCCTACATGTGGGACTGGGGGACCTTCCGGAGGGGACACCGATAAACTCATCTTT.

On this clone itself: TCRdb's entry gives the protein of a much larger clone, which mismatches this DNA's translation at residue 11, likely from a read error; the protein reported here is translated from the DNA. The J segment was not called; the V segment is TRDV1; the table's D gene call, TRDD1, was not cross checked with the DNA. The V gene's germline CDR1 is TSWWSYY and CDR2 QGS. The CDR3 extends over 15 amino acids. The CDR3 bases are TGTGCTCTTGGGGAACAGGCCCTTCCTGAAATAGGGCTCATCTTT. This codes for CALGEQALPEIGLIF.

The rearrangement uses TRDV2 and TRDJ1; D gene uncertain. The J gene, not given by TCRdb, was assigned here from a germline match of the nucleotide sequence. Germline CDR1 GEAIGNYY, CDR2 EKD. The V gene lost 2 bases and the J gene lost 1 base, with 13 bases spanning the gap. The CDR3 runs 15 residues. CDR3 in amino acids: CACDIEEEGTDKLIF. Written as DNA, the CDR3 is TGTGCCTGTGACATCGAGGAAGAGGGCACCGATAAACTCATCTTT.

In the case of this clone: TCRdb shows a much larger clone's protein in place of this DNA's translation, and the two differ at residue 3, likely through a read error; the protein shown is translated from the DNA. The chain links TRDV1 to TRDJ1; 12 nucleotides agree with TRDD3. The J gene is not listed in TCRdb, so it was assigned here from a DNA match to germline. Germline assignment: CDR1 TSWWSYY and CDR2 QGS. The CDR3 runs 24 residues. In nucleotides, the CDR3 is TGTGCTCCTGGGGTGAACTTCCCAAACCCTGACTGGGGGATACTTGAGCGGAACACCGATAAACTCATCTTT. It yields the protein CAPGVNFPNPDWGILERNTDKLIF.